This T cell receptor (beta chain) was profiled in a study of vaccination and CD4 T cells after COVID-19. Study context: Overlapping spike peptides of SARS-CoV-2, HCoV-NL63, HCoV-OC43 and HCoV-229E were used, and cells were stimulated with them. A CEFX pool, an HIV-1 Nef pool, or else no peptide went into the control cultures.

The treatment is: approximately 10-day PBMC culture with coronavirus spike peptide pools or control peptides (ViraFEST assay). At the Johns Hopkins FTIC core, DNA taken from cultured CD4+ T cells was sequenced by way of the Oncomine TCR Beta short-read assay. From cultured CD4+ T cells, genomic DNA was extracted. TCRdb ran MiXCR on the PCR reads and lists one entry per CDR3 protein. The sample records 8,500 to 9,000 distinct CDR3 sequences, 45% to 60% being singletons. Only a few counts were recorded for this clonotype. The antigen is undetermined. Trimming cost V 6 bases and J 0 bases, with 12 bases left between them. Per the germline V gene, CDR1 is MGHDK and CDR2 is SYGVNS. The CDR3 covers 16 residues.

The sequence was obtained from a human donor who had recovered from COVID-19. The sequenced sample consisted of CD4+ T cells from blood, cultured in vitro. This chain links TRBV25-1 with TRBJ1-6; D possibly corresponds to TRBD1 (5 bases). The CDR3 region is CASSPQGGSYNSPLHF. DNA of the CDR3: TGTGCCAGCAGCCCGCAGGGAGGCTCCTATAATTCACCCCTCCACTTT.